The source of this T cell receptor (beta chain) is a study of metastatic and nonmetastatic thyroid tumors. Study summary: Repertoires from blood and tumor or nodule tissue of malignant and benign thyroid patients were compared. General observations from the study: Malignant thyroid tumors reportedly had TCR beta diversity that was significantly higher than in benign nodules, in blood and tumor.

TCRdb re-called the PCR reads via MiXCR. The sample includes 35,000 to 50,000 clones, 20% to 25% of them seen just once. The germline gives CDR1 MRHNA, CDR2 SNTAGT. V dropped 4 bases and J dropped 5 bases, with 6 bases sitting between them. The CDR3 consists of 12 residues. Ahead of thyroid surgery, no patient had received treatment of any kind. This clone was observed a handful of times. No antigen is known for it. This receptor was taken from a female donor with papillary thyroid cancer or a benign thyroid nodule (not recorded which). Some clones in this sample may be carry-over from other donors' samples. This chain joins TRBV6-4 and TRBJ2-1; the D gene is possibly TRBD2 (6 bases). Sequenced input: tumor tissue. The CDR3 loop is CASSAGDNEQFF. CDR3 DNA: TGTGCCAGCAGTGCGGGAGACAATGAGCAGTTCTTC.